A selection of T cell receptor beta chains follows, all from one sample in a study of beta chain features in type 1 diabetes. Sequencing was performed with immunoSEQ multiplex PCR; in TCRdb, only in-frame clones are kept and a portion is missing. The sample yields under 350,000 clones, 8% seen once. The sample comprised central memory CD4+ T cells from blood. The source is a woman between 18 and 29 years old in good health. Both conserved end residues are part of each CDR3. A D gene is named only where the DNA matches it firmly. Not every row has a clone size; where given, it reads once, few, many or a size class.

V	D	length	size	J	DNA	CDR3
TRBV5-4	TRBD2	15	few	TRBJ2-3	TGTGCCAGCAGCCGAGACGGGGGGGGCACAGATACGCAGTATTTT	CASSRDGGGTDTQYF
TRBV7-2	.	15	.	TRBJ1-5	TGTGCCAGCAGCTTGGGCGACTTGAGCAATCAGCCCCAGCATTTT	CASSLGDLSNQPQHF
TRBV7-2	TRBD1	16	.	TRBJ1-1	TGTGCCAGCCTCACTAGAGGGGGCGGGATGAACACTGAAGCTTTCTTT	CASLTRGGGMNTEAFF
TRBV7-2	.	16	.	TRBJ2-1	TGTGCCAGCAGCCCCAAAGGGGGGGAAGACTACAATGAGCAGTTCTTC	CASSPKGGEDYNEQFF
TRBV18	TRBD2	21	many	TRBJ2-3	TGTGCCAGCTCGACCAGACGGGCTAGCGGGATCGGCGTTCCTAAGACAGATACGCAGTATTTT	CASSTRRASGIGVPKTDTQYF
TRBV29-1	TRBD2	16	few	TRBJ2-3	TGCAGCGTTGAAGGGGTACTAGCGGGGGGTACAGATACGCAGTATTTT	CSVEGVLAGGTDTQYF
TRBV7-9	.	15	many	TRBJ1-1	TGTGCCAGCAGCCCGGGGTCGACGGGAAACACTGAAGCTTTCTTT	CASSPGSTGNTEAFF
TRBV30	.	14	.	TRBJ1-3	TGTGCCTGGAGTCTAGGGTCCTCTGGAAACACCATATATTTT	CAWSLGSSGNTIYF
TRBV27	.	17	.	TRBJ2-6	TGTGCCAGCAGTTTCGGACAGTTCCACTCTGGGGCCAACGTCCTGACTTTC	CASSFGQFHSGANVLTF
TRBV7-9	.	15	.	TRBJ1-1	TGTGCCAGCAGCTTCCGGGGGGAGATGAACACTGAAGCTTTCTTT	CASSFRGEMNTEAFF
TRBV9	.	15	.	TRBJ1-1	TGTGCCAGCAGCGTAGCAGGGGCGAGCTCGACTGAAGCTTTCTTT	CASSVAGASSTEAFF
TRBV25-1	.	15	few	TRBJ2-1	TGTGCCAGCAGTGAAGTAGGTACGGCGGACAATGAGCAGTTCTTC	CASSEVGTADNEQFF
TRBV7-2	.	15	.	TRBJ2-1	TGTGCCAGCAGCTTATCCTTGGGCTCCTACAATGAGCAGTTCTTC	CASSLSLGSYNEQFF
TRBV9	.	15	few	TRBJ2-1	TGTGCCAGCAGCGGTGGGACACCGTCCTACAATGAGCAGTTCTTC	CASSGGTPSYNEQFF
TRBV9	.	14	few	TRBJ2-1	TGTGCCAGCAGCGTGGGTGGGCCTCCCAATGAGCAGTTCTTC	CASSVGGPPNEQFF
TRBV7-9	.	16	few	TRBJ2-1	TGTGCCAGCAGCTTAGCTCAGGGGAGCTCCTACAATGAGCAGTTCTTC	CASSLAQGSSYNEQFF
TRBV4-1	TRBD2	17	few	TRBJ2-1	TGCGCCAGCAGCCCCCGGACTAGCGGGGGAGAACACAATGAGCAGTTCTTC	CASSPRTSGGEHNEQFF
TRBV10-3	.	13	.	TRBJ2-5	TGTGCCATCAGTGAGGGCAGGGACGAGACCCAGTACTTC	CAISEGRDETQYF
TRBV2	.	16	.	TRBJ2-1	TGTGCCAGCTTGATGAAGAGCGGCAGCTCCTACAATGAGCAGTTCTTC	CASLMKSGSSYNEQFF
TRBV6-5	.	14	.	TRBJ2-3	TGTGCCAGCAGTACCACCCCCTGGGCAGATACGCAGTATTTT	CASSTTPWADTQYF
TRBV7-2	.	14	few	TRBJ1-2	TGTGCCAGCAGCCCGCGTGACTACGCTTCCGGCTACACCTTC	CASSPRDYASGYTF
TRBV6-6	TRBD2	16	.	TRBJ2-7	TGTGCCAGCAGTTTATCCGGGACTAGCGTCTCCTACGAGCAGTACTTC	CASSLSGTSVSYEQYF
TRBV7-2	.	13	.	TRBJ2-4	TGTGCCAGCAGCTTAGCGTTCGGGCACATTCAGTACTTC	CASSLAFGHIQYF
TRBV6-6	.	15	few	TRBJ1-5	TGTGCCAGCAGTTACTCGAGAGGCGATAATCAGCCCCAGCATTTT	CASSYSRGDNQPQHF
TRBV5-1	.	13	.	TRBJ1-2	TGCGCCAGCAGCTTGGACCAGGGGCATGGCTACACCTTC	CASSLDQGHGYTF
TRBV9	TRBD2	17	few	TRBJ2-7	TGTGCCAGCAGCGTGTTTGCCACGAGGGGACTAGCCGATACGCAGTACTTC	CASSVFATRGLADTQYF
TRBV6-6	.	14	many	TRBJ2-5	TGTGCCAGCAGTTACTGGACCGGAGGGGAGACCCAGTACTTC	CASSYWTGGETQYF
TRBV19	.	11	many	TRBJ1-2	TGTGCCAGTAGGGAAAACTATGGCTACACCTTC	CASRENYGYTF
TRBV18	.	14	.	TRBJ1-1	TGTGCCAGCTCACCTACGGGACAGAACACTGAAGCTTTCTTT	CASSPTGQNTEAFF
TRBV7-8	TRBD1	19	.	TRBJ2-3	TGTGCCAGCAGCTCCTCACGACGATGGGACAGAGAAAGCACAGATACGCAGTATTTT	CASSSSRRWDRESTDTQYF
TRBV9	.	17	.	TRBJ1-3	TGTGCCAGCAGCGTTGGCACAGGGACTACCTCTGGAAACACCATATATTTT	CASSVGTGTTSGNTIYF
TRBV6-6	TRBD1	16	few	TRBJ2-3	TGTGCCAGCAGTTACTTAACGACAGGGGTAATTGGTACGCAGTATTTT	CASSYLTTGVIGTQYF
TRBV7-9	.	15	.	TRBJ2-1	TGTGCCAGCAGCTTGAGGGGTAGTGAAGTTAGTGAGCAGTTCTTC	CASSLRGSEVSEQFF
TRBV5-1	TRBD1	16	many	TRBJ2-1	TGCGCCAGCAGCGCGACAGGGACAGGTTGGATCAATGAGCAGTTCTTC	CASSATGTGWINEQFF
TRBV5-6	.	18	.	TRBJ1-2	TGCGCCAGCACCGCTGGCGGCGGGGGAGTAGGCTCTAACTATGGCTACACCTTC	CASTAGGGGVGSNYGYTF
TRBV28	TRBD2	17	few	TRBJ2-2	TGTGCCAGCAGTTTAATCCGAGTAGCGGGACGAGGCGGGGAGCTGTTTTTT	CASSLIRVAGRGGELFF
TRBV11-2	TRBD2	13	few	TRBJ2-1	TGTGCCAGCAGCTTCACTAGCGTCAATGAGCAGTTCTTC	CASSFTSVNEQFF
TRBV7-8	.	15	.	TRBJ2-6	TGTGCCAGCACGATTACCCCATCTGGGGCCAACGTCCTGACTTTC	CASTITPSGANVLTF
TRBV29-1	.	13	.	TRBJ2-4	TGCAGCGTTGAAAGCATAGCCAAAAACATTCAGTACTTC	CSVESIAKNIQYF
TRBV7-9	.	18	.	TRBJ1-5	TGTGCCAGCAGCTTAGGGCTTTTGGTGCTCAGAACAGGGCAGCCCCAGCATTTT	CASSLGLLVLRTGQPQHF
TRBV28	.	13	.	TRBJ1-3	TGTGCCAGCAGTTTCGGACAGGGAAACACCATATATTTT	CASSFGQGNTIYF
TRBV7-2	.	18	.	TRBJ2-3	TGTGCCAGCAGCTTTTTCATAGGGGGGCCTCCTAGCACAGATACGCAGTATTTT	CASSFFIGGPPSTDTQYF
TRBV7-2	TRBD1	15	.	TRBJ2-3	TGTGCCAGCAGGCTGACAGGGGGGCGCACAGATACGCAGTATTTT	CASRLTGGRTDTQYF
TRBV27	.	14	few	TRBJ2-5	TGTGCCAGCGCATATCTAGGGCATGGGGAGACCCAGTACTTC	CASAYLGHGETQYF
TRBV25-1	.	13	few	TRBJ2-5	TGTGCCAGCAGTTCGGGTTTTTATGAGACCCAGTACTTC	CASSSGFYETQYF
TRBV4-3	TRBD1	15	.	TRBJ2-1	TGCGCCAGCAGCAAGCACAGGGGAGACTACAATGAGCAGTTCTTC	CASSKHRGDYNEQFF
TRBV27	.	13	few	TRBJ1-1	TGTGCCAGCAGTTTACGCCGGGGTTTTGAAGCTTTCTTT	CASSLRRGFEAFF
TRBV13	.	14	.	TRBJ1-1	TGTGCCAGCAGCTTACGGACGGTGAACACTGAAGCTTTCTTT	CASSLRTVNTEAFF
TRBV9	.	15	few	TRBJ2-1	TGTGCCAGCAGCGTCGCGGGTAGTTTCTACAATGAGCAGTTCTTC	CASSVAGSFYNEQFF
TRBV9	.	10	.	TRBJ2-3	TGTGCCGGCTTAACAGATACGCAGTATTTT	CAGLTDTQYF
TRBV4-3	TRBD2	16	many	TRBJ2-7	TGCGCCAGCAGCCAAGCCCTGACTAGCGGGACTTACGAGCAGTACTTC	CASSQALTSGTYEQYF
TRBV18	.	15	few	TRBJ1-1	TGTGCCAGCTCACCACCCCCCCCGGGGGACTATGAAGCTTTCTTT	CASSPPPPGDYEAFF
TRBV18	TRBD1	17	.	TRBJ2-7	TGTGCCAGCTCACCCAAATCAGGGGGCGATTCACTCTACGAGCAGTACTTC	CASSPKSGGDSLYEQYF